This TCR beta chain came from a study of blood T cell repertoires in COVID-19. The wider study: Samples of COVID-19 (acute and convalescent) were obtained from the United States, Italy and Spain. From T cells, B-cell-depleted T cells, or PBMCs came the material, which was cDNA or gDNA.

Study processing details: Counts of nucleated cells, estimated from reference gene primer amplification, were obtained. Sequencing was performed with immunoSEQ multiplex PCR; in TCRdb, only in-frame clones are kept and a portion is missing. V and J calls and clone size are those listed in that table; D and trimming were worked out from the DNA. The table includes around 63,000 clones, approximately 87% detected once. This TCR came from a man aged 55 to 69 with acute or convalescent COVID-19. Sample: peripheral blood.

For the CDR3, the DNA is TGCGCCAGCAGCCTCAAAGACGAGAGGACTGAAGCTTTCTTT. This sequence encodes CASSLKDERTEAFF. The rearrangement joins TRBV5-1 to TRBJ1-1; no definite D call. Trimming pared 4 bases from V and 5 bases from J, leaving 15 bases between. Germline V gene sequence: CDR1 SGHRS, CDR2 YFSETQ. The CDR3 loop spans 14 amino acids.